This section outlines one T cell receptor beta chain sequence together with its context. These data are taken from a study of response to subunit inactivated influenza vaccine. TCRdb redid the calling of the RT-PCR reads with MiXCR, one entry per CDR3 protein. The data hold about 530,000 distinct CDR3 sequences, with approximately 12% observed a single time. Trimming cost V 5 bases and J 5 bases; bases outside gene matches: 5. Per the germline V gene, CDR1 is MNHNS and CDR2 is SASEGT. The CDR3 loop spans 13 amino acids. The specimen comprised PBMCs from blood, sampled about 6 weeks after vaccination. The V gene is TRBV6-1, the J gene TRBJ2-5, with 7 bases identical to TRBD2. The clonotype was recovered from a man between 45 and 60 years old who received an inactivated influenza vaccine. CDR3 region: CASSSGIVETQYF. CDR3 bases: TGTGCCAGCAGTAGCGGGATAGTGGAGACCCAGTACTTC.